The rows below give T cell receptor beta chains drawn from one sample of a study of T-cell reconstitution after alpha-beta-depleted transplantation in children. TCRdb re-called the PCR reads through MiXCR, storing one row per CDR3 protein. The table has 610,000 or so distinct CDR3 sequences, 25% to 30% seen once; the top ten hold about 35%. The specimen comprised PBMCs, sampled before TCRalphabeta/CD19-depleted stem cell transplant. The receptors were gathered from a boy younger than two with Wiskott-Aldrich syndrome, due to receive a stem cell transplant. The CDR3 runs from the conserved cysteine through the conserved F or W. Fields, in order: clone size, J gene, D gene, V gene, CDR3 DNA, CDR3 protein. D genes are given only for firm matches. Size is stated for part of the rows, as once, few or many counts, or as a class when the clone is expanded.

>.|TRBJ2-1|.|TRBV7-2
TGTGCCAGCACCCAAGGAGGGCTAGCGTTTTCCTACAATGAGCAGTTCTTC
CASTQGGLAFSYNEQFF
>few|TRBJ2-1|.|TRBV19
TGTGCCAGTACCGTGGGCAGGTCCTACAATGAGCAGTTCTTC
CASTVGRSYNEQFF
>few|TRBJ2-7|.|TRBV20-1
TGCAGTGCTAGAGTTGCGGACAGTACCTACGAGCAGTACTTC
CSARVADSTYEQYF
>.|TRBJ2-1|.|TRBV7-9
TGTGCCAGCAGCCGCGGGACTCCCTCCTACAATGAGCAGTTCTTC
CASSRGTPSYNEQFF
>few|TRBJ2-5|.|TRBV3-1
TGTGCCAGCAGTCCCGACAGAGTGCTCCAAGAGACCCAGTACTTC
CASSPDRVLQETQYF
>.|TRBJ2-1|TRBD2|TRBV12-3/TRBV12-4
TGTGCCAGCAGCAAGGTAGCGGGAGCCACCTCAAATGAGCAGTTCTTC
CASSKVAGATSNEQFF
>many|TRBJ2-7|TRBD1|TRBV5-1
TGCGCCAGCAGAAGGGACAGGGGCTACGAGCAGTACTTC
CASRRDRGYEQYF
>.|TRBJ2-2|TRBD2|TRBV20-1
TGCAGTGCCCGCTGGCGGGAGCCCACCGGGGAGCTGTTTTTT
CSARWREPTGELFF
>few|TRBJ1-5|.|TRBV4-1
TGCGCCAGCAGCCAAGTTGTGGCAGGGGCGCAGCCCCAGCATTTT
CASSQVVAGAQPQHF
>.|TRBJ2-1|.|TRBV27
TGTGCCAGCAGTTTATCTCCAGGGACGGGGCGCAATGAGCAGTTCTTC
CASSLSPGTGRNEQFF
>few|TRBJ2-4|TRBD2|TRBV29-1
TGCAGCGTTAGACCACTAGCGGGAGGGCAAAACATTCAGTACTTC
CSVRPLAGGQNIQYF
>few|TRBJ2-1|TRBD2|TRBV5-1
TGCGCCAGCAGCCAAAATATAGCGGGAGTGGGGGATGAGCAGTTCTTC
CASSQNIAGVGDEQFF
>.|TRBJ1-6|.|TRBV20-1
TGCAGTGCGGAAAAGAGCTCCTATAATTCACCCCTCCACTTT
CSAEKSSYNSPLHF
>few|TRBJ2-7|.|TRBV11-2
TGTGCCAGCAGCTTATACAGGGACTCCTACGAGCAGTACTTC
CASSLYRDSYEQYF
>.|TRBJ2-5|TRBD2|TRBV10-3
TGTGCCATCAGTGAGTCTGGCGGGAGGGCACGAGAGACCCAGTACTTC
CAISESGGRARETQYF
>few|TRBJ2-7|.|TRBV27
TGTGCCAGCAGTTTATTCCCCGGGACGGGGAACTACGAGCAGTACTTC
CASSLFPGTGNYEQYF